Each of the 30 T cell receptor beta chains below was sequenced from the same sample in a study of human T cells and chemical hapten exposure. TCRdb analysed the 5' RACE reads with MiXCR anew, one entry per CDR3 protein. The sample includes under 85,000 distinct CDR3 sequences, more than 7% of them seen just once. From whole blood left unfractionated, total RNA was extracted. The receptors were sampled from a male donor in good health.

This clonotype was seen many times. As DNA, the CDR3 is TGTGCCAGCAGTTCCTATCGAGGAGCTTCCTACGAGCAGTACTTC. Protein: CASSSYRGASYEQYF. This chain uses TRBV27 with TRBJ2-7, with D uncertain. Per the germline V gene, CDR1 is MNHEY and CDR2 is SMNVEV (reference sequence). The V gene lost 4 bases and the J gene lost 1 base, with 14 bases spanning the gap. The CDR3 contains 15 residues.

J is TRBJ1-3 and V is TRBV7-9; 7 nucleotides match TRBD1. The germline gives CDR1 SEHNR, CDR2 FQNEAQ (reference sequence). The CDR3 loop spans 15 amino acids. With V trimmed by 5 bases and J by 4 bases, 8 bases remained unmatched. CDR3 loop: CASSTTGVAGNTIYF. CDR3 sequence (DNA): TGTGCCAGCAGCACAACAGGGGTAGCGGGAAACACCATATATTTT.

This clonotype occurred many times. The chain recombines TRBV4-3 with TRBJ1-4; D perhaps matches TRBD1 (5 bases). In germline, CDR1 is LGHNA, CDR2 YSLEER. This CDR3 has 16 amino acids. V lost 0 bases and J 8 bases, leaving 16 bases between the germline ends. The CDR3 spells CASSQDPGKGEEKLFF. The DNA for the CDR3 is TGCGCCAGCAGCCAAGATCCAGGGAAAGGAGAAGAAAAACTGTTTTTT.

This clonotype came up many times. The V call is TRBV19, the J call TRBJ2-2; TRBD2 matches at 10 bases. The CDR3 is made up of 14 amino acids. Germline CDR1 is LNHDA and CDR2 is SQIVND (reference sequence). Unmatched junction bases numbered 5, after V lost 6 bases and J lost 7 bases. The CDR3 nucleotides read TGTGCCAGTAGAGAGCTAGCGGGAGACGGGGAGCTGTTTTTT. Translation gives CASRELAGDGELFF.

This chain connects TRBV12-5 to TRBJ1-6; no definite D call. V shed 3 bases and J shed 13 bases, with 1 base lying between them. The CDR3 spans 9 residues. The germline CDR1 and CDR2 sequences are LGHNT and FRNRAP. The CDR3 here is CASGFPLHF. Written as DNA, the CDR3 is TGTGCTAGTGGTTTCCCCCTCCACTTT.

This clonotype came up many times. The chain is built from TRBV6-4 and TRBJ2-2; no reliable D call. V lost 6 bases to trimming and J lost 0 bases, with 11 bases between them. The CDR3 runs 15 residues. Germline V gene lookup returns CDR1 MRHNA and CDR2 SNTAGT. The CDR3 DNA sequence: TGTGCCAGCAGCAGAGACATGGCGAACACCGGGGAGCTGTTTTTT. Encoded protein: CASSRDMANTGELFF.

This clonotype was seen ten or more times. V is TRBV7-9 and J is TRBJ1-6, with 7 bases aligning to TRBD1. The CDR3 length is 15 residues. From germline, CDR1 is SEHNR and CDR2 FQNEAQ (reference sequence). J gave up 7 bases and V 4 bases, and 7 bases lay outside the gene matches. This CDR3 reads CASSSPGQRNSPLHF. In DNA form, the CDR3 reads TGTGCCAGCAGCTCACCGGGACAGCGAAATTCACCCCTCCACTTT.

In its sample, this clonotype was seen a few times. The chain has TRBV9 and TRBJ1-2; D unresolved. Germline loops: CDR1 SGDLS, CDR2 YYNGEE. V was cut by 4 bases and J by 6 bases, with 19 bases left in between. The CDR3 totals 15 residues. Written as DNA, the CDR3 is TGTGCCAGCAGCTCGGAACTCTCGGGGTCAGATGGCTACACCTTC. This gives the protein CASSSELSGSDGYTF. The full variable domain, with the rest looked up from reference TRBV9 and TRBJ1-2, is DSGVTQTPKHLITATGQRVTLRCSPRSGDLSVYWYQQSLDQGLQFLIQYYNGEERAKGNILERFSAQQFPDLHSELNLSSLELGDSALYFCASSSELSGSDGYTFGSGTRLTVV.

The sample holds many counts of this clonotype. J is TRBJ2-7 and V is TRBV12-3 or TRBV12-4; 11 bases map to TRBD2. V shed 5 bases, J shed 5 bases, and the junction held 5 bases outside the gene matches. The CDR3 runs to 14 residues. CDR3 region: CASSRGLAVDEQYF. In DNA form, the CDR3 reads TGTGCCAGCAGTCGGGGACTAGCGGTAGACGAGCAGTACTTC.

The table lists this clonotype with many counts. The chain uses TRBV28 and TRBJ2-6, with TRBD2 matching 7 bases. Germline CDR1 is MDHEN and CDR2 is SYDVKM. The CDR3 contains 17 residues. Trimming took 1 base from V and 0 from J; bases not matched to a gene: 3. In nucleotides, the CDR3 is TGTGCCAGCAGTTTATTGTCGGGGGGCTCTGGGGCCAACGTCCTGACTTTC. Translating gives CASSLLSGGSGANVLTF. The entire variable domain, with the rest obtained from reference TRBV28 and TRBJ2-6, is as follows: DVKVTQSSRYLVKRTGEKVFLECVQDMDHENMFWYRQDPGLGLRLIYFSYDVKMKEKGDIPEGYSVSREKKERFSLILESASTNQTSMYLCASSLLSGGSGANVLTFGAGSRLTVL.

At least ten counts were recorded for this clonotype. This sequence joins TRBV10-2 and TRBJ1-1, with D hard to call. Between the trimmed V and J ends, which lost 2 bases and 1 base, there was a span of 5 bases. This CDR3 spans 13 amino acids. Germline V gives CDR1 WSHSY, CDR2 SAAADI. The CDR3 DNA sequence: TGCGCCAGCAGTGAGGGGGAGAACACTGAAGCTTTCTTT. Protein product: CASSEGENTEAFF.

This clonotype was seen repeatedly, ten times or more. The chain recombines TRBV6-6 with TRBJ1-6, with D perhaps matching TRBD1 (5 bases). This CDR3 has 13 amino acids. In germline, CDR1 is MNHNY, CDR2 SVGAGI (reference sequence). The V end lost 7 bases, the J end lost 8 bases, and 12 bases lay between the germline ends. Written as DNA, the CDR3 is TGTGCCAGCACCGGGACTGCGGATTCACCCCTCCACTTT. As protein: CASTGTADSPLHF.

This clonotype was recorded a few times. This sequence joins TRBV4-3 and TRBJ2-1, with 9 bases fitting TRBD1. In germline, CDR1 is LGHNA, CDR2 YSLEER. The CDR3 is made up of 15 amino acids. The V gene end was trimmed by 1 base and the J gene end by 4 bases; junction bases not matched to a gene: 2. CDR3 region: CASSQGQGGYNEQFF. The CDR3 DNA is TGCGCCAGCAGCCAAGGACAGGGGGGTTACAATGAGCAGTTCTTC.

As concerns this clonotype: A much larger clone lies one base from this, so it may be a read error. This chain uses TRBV29-1 with TRBJ2-3; 10 bases line up with TRBD2. The germline CDR1 and CDR2 sequences are SQVTM and ANQGSEA. There are 20 residues in the CDR3. V gave up 6 bases and J gave up 1 base; unmatched junction bases: 22. The CDR3 bases are TGCAGCGTGGATGGAGGACAGAAAAAAGCGGGGGGGGCCGGCACAGATACGCAGTATTTT. Translating it yields CSVDGGQKKAGGAGTDTQYF.

This clonotype occurred many times. The chain couples TRBV5-1 to TRBJ2-3; D may be TRBD1 (5 bases). Looked up from germline, CDR1 is SGHRS and CDR2 is YFSETQ. This CDR3 spans 16 amino acids. V was pared by 4 bases and J by 0 bases, with 15 bases between. The DNA of the CDR3 is TGCGCCAGCAGCGGACAAGCAAGGGGCAGCACAGATACGCAGTATTTT. This encodes CASSGQARGSTDTQYF.

This clonotype appeared many times. This rearrangement joins TRBV4-1 to TRBJ2-7, with a weak D call TRBD2 (6 bases). Germline V CDR1 and CDR2: MGHRA, YSYEKL. There are 15 residues in the CDR3. V was trimmed by 0 bases and J by 5 bases, leaving 14 bases between them. For the CDR3, the DNA is TGCGCCAGCAGCCAAGAAGCTAGCGCAACCCACGAGCAGTACTTC. As protein: CASSQEASATHEQYF.

The CDR3 DNA is TGTGCCAGCAGCTTACGCCAGGGACCCAACGAGCAGTACTTC. Its translation is CASSLRQGPNEQYF. The chain joins TRBV7-2 to TRBJ2-7; either TRBD1 or TRBD2 may supply D (5 bases each). CDR3 length: 14 residues. V was clipped by 2 bases and J by 5 bases, with 13 bases between them. Germline V lookup: CDR1 SGHTA, CDR2 FQGNSA.

Ten or more counts support this clonotype. The chain carries TRBV20-1 and TRBJ2-1, with D perhaps TRBD1 (6 bases). The germline V and J ends were trimmed by 5 bases and 0 bases, with 14 bases remaining between them. The CDR3 contains 15 residues. Germline V gene sequence: CDR1 DFQATT, CDR2 SNEGSKA (reference sequence). The CDR3 sequence is CSAPRQDASYNEQFF. As DNA, the CDR3 is TGCAGTGCTCCCCGACAGGACGCCTCCTACAATGAGCAGTTCTTC.

The chain uses TRBV5-4 and TRBJ2-5; tentatively, D is TRBD1 (6 bases). V dropped 1 base and J dropped 5 bases, with 18 bases sitting between them. Germline CDR1 is SGHNT and CDR2 is YYREEE (reference sequence). The CDR3 loop spans 16 amino acids. CDR3 bases: TGTGCCAGCAGCTTGCCTTCGAACAGGGTTGGGGAGACCCAGTACTTC. Translating gives CASSLPSNRVGETQYF.

The sample holds many counts of this clonotype. The chain joins TRBV5-1 to TRBJ2-1; the D is unclear. V gave up 1 base and J gave up 1 base, with 12 bases separating them. Germline values: CDR1 SGHRS, CDR2 YFSETQ. CDR3 size: 16 residues. CDR3 bases: TGCGCCAGCAGCTTGCTCGCGGATGTGTCCTACAATGAGCAGTTCTTC. It is translated as CASSLLADVSYNEQFF.

The table lists this clonotype with a few counts. The V and J genes are TRBV18 and TRBJ2-3; D unclear. CDR3 size: 15 residues. Germline values: CDR1 KGHSH, CDR2 LQKENI. The ends were cut back, 1 base at V and 1 base at J, with 9 bases in the middle. CDR3 amino acids: CASSPLAFRTDTQYF. CDR3 coding DNA: TGTGCCAGCTCACCACTGGCATTCCGCACAGATACGCAGTATTTT.

This clonotype came up many times. This chain joins TRBV25-1 and TRBJ2-1, with D perhaps being TRBD1 or TRBD2 (5 bases each). The CDR3 loop spans 17 amino acids. Trimming removed 3 bases from V and 5 bases from J, with 20 bases in between. In germline, CDR1 is MGHDK, CDR2 SYGVNS. CDR3 residues: CASSDLTTWQGHNEQFF. The CDR3 DNA reads TGTGCCAGCAGTGACCTTACTACGTGGCAGGGACACAATGAGCAGTTCTTC.

This clonotype was seen ten or more times. The V and J genes are TRBV2 and TRBJ2-2; D gene unclear. CDR1 SNHLY and CDR2 FYNNEI come from the germline V gene. V was shortened by 1 base and J by 0 bases, with 6 bases between the two germline ends. The CDR3 totals 15 residues. CDR3 bases: TGTGCCAGCAGTGAAGTGGCAGCGAACACCGGGGAGCTGTTTTTT. It specifies CASSEVAANTGELFF.

This clonotype was recorded a few times. The chain employs TRBV10-3 and TRBJ2-1, with TRBD2 matching 13 bases. Trimming at V came to 7 bases and at J to 2 bases, leaving 8 bases not matched to a gene. The germline V gene has CDR1 ENHRY and CDR2 SYGVKD. The CDR3 consists of 17 residues. The CDR3 DNA reads TGTGCCATCACCCCGAAACTAGCGGGAGGGACCTACAATGAGCAGTTCTTC. Amino acid sequence: CAITPKLAGGTYNEQFF.

The chain uses TRBV12-3 or TRBV12-4 and TRBJ2-7, with 9 bases aligning to TRBD2. CDR3 size: 15 residues. The J segment lost 4 bases and the V segment lost 0 bases, leaving 4 bases of the junction unmatched. DNA for the CDR3: TGTGCCAGCAGTTTAGCGGTTGCGGGGGGGTACGAGCAGTACTTC. It translates to CASSLAVAGGYEQYF.

CDR3 DNA sequence: TGTGCCACCAGCAGAGAGGGCAGGGGAATGTACGAGCAGTACTTC. Translation gives CATSREGRGMYEQYF. V is TRBV15 and J is TRBJ2-7; TRBD1 is a possible D gene (6 bases). Trimming shortened V by 0 bases and J by 4 bases, and 13 bases separated the two germline ends. The CDR3 length is 15 residues. CDR1 LNHNV and CDR2 YYDKDF come from the germline V gene (reference sequence).

Ten or more counts support this clonotype. This sequence joins TRBV20-1 and TRBJ2-5, with TRBD2 identical over 8 bases. This CDR3 comprises 14 residues. Germline CDR1 reads DFQATT; CDR2 reads SNEGSKA (reference sequence). V lost 3 bases to trimming and J lost 1 base; unmatched junction nucleotides: 4. CDR3 amino acids: CSARETSVQETQYF. The CDR3 coding sequence is TGCAGTGCTAGGGAGACTAGCGTCCAAGAGACCCAGTACTTC.

There are a few counts of this clonotype. The J gene is TRBJ2-3, the V gene TRBV30, with a possible D match to TRBD2 (6 bases). V was clipped by 7 bases and J by 2 bases, with 13 bases between them. The CDR3 spans 13 residues. Germline V gives CDR1 GTSNPN, CDR2 SVGIG (reference sequence). The CDR3 loop reads CALLGLHTDTQYF. As DNA, the CDR3 is TGTGCCTTACTAGGACTACACACAGATACGCAGTATTTT.

J is TRBJ1-1 and V is TRBV2; 8 bases are a match to TRBD1. The CDR3 covers 16 residues. The V gene end was trimmed by 5 bases and the J gene end by 1 base; junction bases not matched to a gene: 9. Germline values: CDR1 SNHLY, CDR2 FYNNEI. The DNA for the CDR3 is TGTGCCAGCAGTTACGGACAGGGTGGAGGGAACACTGAAGCTTTCTTT. It translates to CASSYGQGGGNTEAFF.

In this sample, this clonotype turned up a few times. V usage is TRBV5-5 and J usage is TRBJ1-6; tentative D call: TRBD1 (5 bases). Germline loops: CDR1 SGHKS, CDR2 YYEKEE (reference sequence). This CDR3 spans 14 amino acids. Trimming removed 0 bases at V and 9 bases at J, with 10 bases between. The DNA for the CDR3 is TGTGCCAGCAGCTTGGGGGGGACGGGTTCACCCCTCCACTTT. Translated, it gives CASSLGGTGSPLHF.